Here is one TCR beta chain with its context. This sample was included in a study of blood T cell repertoires in COVID-19. Produced via immunoSEQ multiplex PCR; TCRdb's table is partial and in-frame only. The data show fewer than 350,000 clones, around 86% seen once. With 5 bases removed from V and 7 bases from J, the gap between germline ends came to 9 bases. This CDR3 region has 13 residues. Germline CDR1 MNHNY, CDR2 SVGAGI (reference sequence). Sequenced input: PBMCs or T cells enriched from blood (not recorded which). The chain employs TRBV6-6 and TRBJ1-6, with D maybe TRBD1 (5 bases). This sequence originates from a woman aged 35 to 49 with acute COVID-19. CDR3 loop: CASSHDRNSPLHF. Written as DNA, the CDR3 is TGTGCCAGCAGTCACGACAGAAATTCACCCCTCCACTTT.